The 30 T cell receptor beta chains below were found in one sample sequenced in a study of multiple sclerosis patients with progressive multifocal leukoencephalopathy. Profiled with immunoSEQ multiplex PCR; TCRdb holds only in-frame clones, not every one. The profile covers 25,000 to 35,000 clones, with 89% appearing a single time and approximately 1.5% taken by the ten largest. Noted time point: before natalizumab initiation. The specimen sequenced was PBMCs. All receptors derive from a human donor with multiple sclerosis.

The chain uses TRBV27 and TRBJ1-2, with unresolved D. CDR3 length: 13 amino acids. The ends were cut back, 0 bases at V and 5 bases at J, with 7 bases in the middle. The germline gives CDR1 MNHEY, CDR2 SMNVEV (reference sequence). The DNA for the CDR3 is TGTGCCAGCAGTTTATCTCGGGAATATGGCTACACCTTC. Residues: CASSLSREYGYTF.

The sample holds a few counts of this clone. Because the CDR3's place on the DNA is in doubt, the DNA is left out and the CDR3 is given as listed by TCRdb. The chain couples TRBV21-1 to TRBJ2-7; the table names TRBD2, a call not compared with the DNA. TRBV21-1 is assigned pseudogene status. From its first to its last residue, the CDR3 has 16 amino acids. CDR3 amino acids: CASSPRVASGAYEQYF.

J is TRBJ1-4 and V is TRBV15; no clear D. The V gene's germline CDR1 is LNHNV and CDR2 YYDKDF (reference sequence). CDR3 length: 14 residues. V lost 3 bases and J lost 5, with 10 bases in between. The CDR3 DNA reads TGTGCCACCAGCAGTGCCGGATACAATGAAAAACTGTTTTTT. Protein sequence: CATSSAGYNEKLFF.

The chain uses TRBV7-2 and TRBJ2-4, with a possible D match to TRBD1 (6 bases). The CDR3 is 16 amino acids. Looked up from germline, CDR1 is SGHTA and CDR2 is FQGNSA. Deletions cut 1 base from V and 3 bases from J, with 13 bases between. CDR3: CASSLEWGHHKNIQYF. Here the CDR3 DNA reads TGTGCCAGCAGCTTAGAATGGGGACACCACAAAAACATTCAGTACTTC.

The chain employs TRBV30 and TRBJ1-1, with D perhaps TRBD1 (6 bases). The CDR3 covers 14 residues. Germline CDR1 and CDR2: GTSNPN and SVGIG (reference sequence). Trimming removed 0 bases from V and 5 bases from J, with 13 bases in between. The CDR3 sequence is CAWSVTGGSTEAFF. Here the CDR3 DNA reads TGTGCCTGGAGTGTGACCGGGGGCAGTACTGAAGCTTTCTTT. Full variable domain (rest looked up from reference TRBV30 and TRBJ1-1): SQTIHQWPATLVQPVGSPLSLECTVEGTSNPNLYWYRQAAGRGLQLLFYSVGIGQISSEVPQNLSASRPQDRQFILSSKKLLLSDSGFYLCAWSVTGGSTEAFFGQGTRLTVV.

This chain connects TRBV9 to TRBJ1-1, with D tentatively TRBD1 (5 bases). The CDR3 spans 13 residues. CDR1 and CDR2 from the germline V gene are SGDLS and YYNGEE. Trimming pared 3 bases from V and 4 bases from J, leaving 10 bases between. CDR3 nucleotide sequence: TGTGCCAGCAGCGGGGCCCAGGGCACTGAAGCTTTCTTT. As protein: CASSGAQGTEAFF.

The chain links TRBV13 to TRBJ1-1; TRBD1 is a possible D gene (6 bases). CDR3 length: 13 residues. Per the germline V gene, CDR1 is PRHDT and CDR2 is FYEKMQ (reference sequence). V lost 2 bases and J 9 bases, leaving 13 bases between the germline ends. CDR3 DNA: TGTGCCAGCAGCTTACTGGAGGACAGTCAAGCTTTCTTT. It yields the protein CASSLLEDSQAFF.

The chain is built from TRBV18 and TRBJ1-1, with 9 bases lining up with TRBD1. CDR3 size: 15 residues. V trimming: 6 bases; J trimming: 0 bases; junction bases outside the gene matches: 5. Germline V gene sequence: CDR1 KGHSH, CDR2 LQKENI. The CDR3 nucleotides are TGTGCCAGCTCTCAACAGGGGGCAATGAACACTGAAGCTTTCTTT. Translation: CASSQQGAMNTEAFF.

The J gene is TRBJ2-1, the V gene TRBV6-5, with TRBD2 matching 9 bases. V trimming: 2 bases; J trimming: 7 bases; junction bases outside the gene matches: 6. The germline V gene encodes CDR1 MNHEY and CDR2 SVGAGI. The CDR3 is 15 residues long. CDR3 region: CASSYGGRVRNEQFF. The CDR3 DNA reads TGTGCCAGCAGTTACGGCGGGAGGGTGCGGAATGAGCAGTTCTTC.

The gene calls are TRBV7-9 and TRBJ1-1; D gene ambiguous. CDR3 size: 13 residues. The V end lost 7 bases, the J end lost 4 bases, and 13 bases lay between the germline ends. Germline V lookup: CDR1 SEHNR, CDR2 FQNEAQ (reference sequence). CDR3 nucleotides: TGTGCCAGCACCCCTTCCCATGGCACTGAAGCTTTCTTT. Translating it yields CASTPSHGTEAFF.

The V and J genes are TRBV2 and TRBJ1-2; D is uncertain. Deletions cut 0 bases from V and 0 bases from J, with 11 bases between. The V gene's germline CDR1 is SNHLY and CDR2 FYNNEI. The CDR3 consists of 16 residues. CDR3 nucleotides: TGTGCCAGCAGTGAAGCAAACCCGGGAGCTAACTATGGCTACACCTTC. This translates into CASSEANPGANYGYTF.

The V gene is TRBV5-1, the J gene TRBJ2-2; D remains unclear. Trimming took off 4 bases at V and 6 bases at J, with 13 bases between the two ends. Germline V lookup: CDR1 SGHRS, CDR2 YFSETQ. CDR3 length: 14 residues. This chain's CDR3 is CASSPPLEAGELFF. Written as DNA, the CDR3 is TGCGCCAGCAGCCCCCCCCTAGAGGCCGGGGAGCTGTTTTTT.

The CDR3 protein is CASSPADRLMSQETQYF. The CDR3 DNA sequence: TGTGCCAGCAGCCCGGCGGACAGACTTATGTCCCAAGAGACCCAGTACTTC. The V call is TRBV5-4, the J call TRBJ2-5, with D possibly being TRBD1 (6 bases). Per germline, CDR1 SGHNT and CDR2 YYREEE (reference sequence). The CDR3 runs 17 residues. Trimming left V 4 bases short and J 1 base short, with 20 bases between.

The rearrangement joins TRBV27 to TRBJ2-2; D is possibly TRBD1 (6 bases). V gave up 5 bases and J gave up 10 bases, with 29 bases separating them. CDR3 length: 18 amino acids. Germline CDR1 MNHEY, CDR2 SMNVEV (reference sequence). CDR3 nucleotides: TGTGCCAGCAGTGGCCTGAGACCCGGGACACTAGGCGTAAAGGAGCTGTTTTTT. Translating gives CASSGLRPGTLGVKELFF.

Comment on this clone: The junction and the germline gene differ at one end; a read error may be behind it. V is TRBV30 and J is TRBJ1-1; D is possibly TRBD1 (5 bases). This CDR3 has 12 amino acids. Germline V gene sequence: CDR1 GTSNPN, CDR2 SVGIG (reference sequence). The CDR3 DNA follows: TGTGCCTGGAGTGTAGGGCAGGGTTTATCTCTCTTT. It translates to CAWSVGQGLSLF. The full variable domain, its missing parts supplied by reference TRBV30 and TRBJ1-1, is SQTIHQWPATLVQPVGSPLSLECTVEGTSNPNLYWYRQAAGRGLQLLFYSVGIGQISSEVPQNLSASRPQDRQFILSSKKLLLSDSGFYLCAWSVGQGLSLFGQGTRLTVV.

This clone was observed a handful of times. The rearrangement uses TRBV15 and TRBJ2-1, with 7 nucleotides matching TRBD1. This CDR3 spans 13 amino acids. CDR1 and CDR2 from the germline V gene are LNHNV and YYDKDF (reference sequence). V trimming: 9 bases; J trimming: 5 bases; junction bases outside the gene matches: 7. The CDR3 loop is CATRRGSHNEQFF. For the CDR3, the DNA is TGTGCCACTCGCAGGGGGAGCCACAATGAGCAGTTCTTC. The full variable domain, its missing parts supplied by reference TRBV15 and TRBJ2-1, is DAMVIQNPRYQVTQFGKPVTLSCSQTLNHNVMYWYQQKSSQAPKLLFHYYDKDFNNEADTPDNFQSRRPNTSFCFLDIRSPGLGDTAMYLCATRRGSHNEQFFGPGTRLTVL.

This clone was recorded a few times. This chain links TRBV7-9 with TRBJ2-3, with D possibly TRBD2 on 5 matching bases. CDR3 size: 13 residues. Between the trimmed V and J ends, which lost 0 bases and 6 bases, there was a span of 7 bases. CDR1 is SEHNR, CDR2 FQNEAQ, per germline (reference sequence). CDR3 nucleotide sequence: TGTGCCAGCAGCTTAGCGGGAGCGGATACGCAGTATTTT. It translates to CASSLAGADTQYF.

This clone is deemed medium-sized. This rearrangement joins TRBV5-4 to TRBJ1-2, with D possibly TRBD1 on 5 matching bases. The germline gives CDR1 SGHNT, CDR2 YYREEE (reference sequence). V dropped 0 bases and J dropped 4 bases, with 16 bases sitting between them. CDR3 length: 16 residues. As DNA, the CDR3 is TGTGCCAGCAGCTTGGCCGTGGAGACAGAATCCTATGGCTACACCTTC. Amino acids: CASSLAVETESYGYTF.

The gene calls are TRBV7-6 and TRBJ2-3; a weak D match, TRBD2 (5 bases). The V gene lost 5 bases and the J gene lost 0 bases, with 18 bases spanning the gap. In germline, CDR1 is SGHVS, CDR2 FNYEAQ. The CDR3 sequence is 17 residues long. In nucleotides, the CDR3 is TGTGCCAGCAGCGACCTTGTCGGCGGGCCGAGCACAGATACGCAGTATTTT. This encodes CASSDLVGGPSTDTQYF.

This clone was observed once. The chain couples TRBV2 to TRBJ1-5; D possibly corresponds to TRBD1 (6 bases). This CDR3 has 14 amino acids. Trimming shortened V by 5 bases and J by 5 bases, and 13 bases separated the two germline ends. Per the germline V gene, CDR1 is SNHLY and CDR2 is FYNNEI. CDR3 in DNA: TGTGCCAGCAGTATAACAGGGTTTGATCAGCCCCAGCATTTT. This encodes CASSITGFDQPQHF.

This clone has just one count. The chain carries TRBV11-2 and TRBJ2-7; 16 bases are a match to TRBD2. This CDR3 comprises 17 residues. V shed 1 base, J shed 2 bases, and the junction held 2 bases outside the gene matches. Germline CDR1 SGHAT, CDR2 FQNNGV. The CDR3 loop reads CASSLAGTSGRAYEQYF. CDR3 coding DNA: TGTGCCAGCAGCTTAGCCGGGACTAGCGGGAGGGCCTACGAGCAGTACTTC.

The V call is TRBV6-1, the J call TRBJ2-1; no clear D. V shed 2 bases and J shed 2 bases, with 13 bases lying between them. The CDR3 contains 16 residues. The germline V gene has CDR1 MNHNS and CDR2 SASEGT. In DNA, the CDR3 is TGTGCCAGCAGTGAAATCGTCTTCGGCACCTACAATGAGCAGTTCTTC. It codes for CASSEIVFGTYNEQFF.

Note on this clone: A read error may account for a junction end that differs from germline. The chain joins TRBV4-1 to TRBJ2-7, with D perhaps matching TRBD1 (6 bases). The CDR3 is 13 residues long. From germline, CDR1 is MGHRA and CDR2 YSYEKL. This CDR3 is CASSLGQTYGQYF. As DNA, the CDR3 is TGCGCCAGCAGCCTCGGACAGACCTACGGGCAGTACTTC.

The chain links TRBV19 to TRBJ1-1, with a tentative D call TRBD1 (6 bases). CDR1 is LNHDA, CDR2 SQIVND, per germline (reference sequence). The CDR3 consists of 13 residues. V lost 10 bases to trimming and J lost 2 bases, with 14 bases between them. CDR3: CATKGGVNTEAFF. CDR3 DNA: TGTGCCACTAAGGGGGGAGTTAACACTGAAGCTTTCTTT.

The chain uses TRBV6-1 and TRBJ2-1, with a possible D match to TRBD2 (6 bases). In germline, CDR1 is MNHNS, CDR2 SASEGT. V lost 6 bases and J lost 7, with 19 bases in between. The CDR3 runs to 15 residues. The CDR3 protein is CASRDLAQNINEQFF. The CDR3 DNA reads TGTGCCAGCAGGGATCTAGCGCAGAACATAAATGAGCAGTTCTTC.

A word on this clone: This same CDR3 is encoded by further DNA sequences in the sample. The chain couples TRBV7-9 to TRBJ2-1, with 9 bases matching TRBD2. This CDR3 comprises 16 residues. J gave up 5 bases and V 1 base, and 6 bases lay outside the gene matches. Looked up from germline, CDR1 is SEHNR and CDR2 is FQNEAQ (reference sequence). The CDR3 is CASSLVWSGRNNEQFF. CDR3 sequence (DNA): TGTGCCAGCAGCTTAGTATGGAGCGGGAGGAACAATGAGCAGTTCTTC. The complete variable domain, with remaining parts taken from reference TRBV7-9 and TRBJ2-1, reads DTGVSQNPRHKITKRGQNVTFRCDPISEHNRLYWYRQTLGQGPEFLTYFQNEAQLEKSRLLSDRFSAERPKGSFSTLEIQRTEQGDSAMYLCASSLVWSGRNNEQFFGPGTRLTVL.

V usage is TRBV7-8 and J usage is TRBJ1-1; D is ambiguous. V was shortened by 2 bases and J by 0 bases, with 10 bases between the two germline ends. The CDR3 runs 15 residues. Germline V CDR1 and CDR2: SGHVS, FQNEAQ. The CDR3 loop reads CASSLQAGMNTEAFF. The CDR3 DNA reads as TGTGCCAGCAGCTTACAGGCGGGCATGAACACTGAAGCTTTCTTT.

CDR3: CASQGPSRDTQYF. The CDR3 bases are TGTGCCAGTCAGGGGCCCTCCCGGGATACGCAGTATTTT. The gene calls are TRBV19 and TRBJ2-3; D might be TRBD1 (6 bases). The CDR3 is made up of 13 amino acids. In germline, CDR1 is LNHDA, CDR2 SQIVND (reference sequence). The V end lost 8 bases, the J end lost 6 bases, and 15 bases lay between the germline ends.

A single count supports this clone. V and J are TRBV6-1 and TRBJ2-7; D is unclear. Germline V gene sequence: CDR1 MNHNS, CDR2 SASEGT. V was cut by 5 bases and J by 4 bases, with 9 bases left in between. This CDR3 contains 12 residues. In nucleotides, the CDR3 is TGTGCCAGCAGTACCAAGGGTTACGAGCAGTACTTC. Translating it yields CASSTKGYEQYF.

This rearrangement joins TRBV28 to TRBJ2-1; 11 bases match TRBD2. V lost 6 bases and J lost 7; bases outside the gene matches: 8. CDR1 is MDHEN, CDR2 SYDVKM, per germline. The CDR3 has 15 residues. CDR3 sequence reads: CASRTTSGSWNEQFF. CDR3 nucleotide sequence: TGTGCCAGCAGAACAACTAGCGGGAGTTGGAATGAGCAGTTCTTC.